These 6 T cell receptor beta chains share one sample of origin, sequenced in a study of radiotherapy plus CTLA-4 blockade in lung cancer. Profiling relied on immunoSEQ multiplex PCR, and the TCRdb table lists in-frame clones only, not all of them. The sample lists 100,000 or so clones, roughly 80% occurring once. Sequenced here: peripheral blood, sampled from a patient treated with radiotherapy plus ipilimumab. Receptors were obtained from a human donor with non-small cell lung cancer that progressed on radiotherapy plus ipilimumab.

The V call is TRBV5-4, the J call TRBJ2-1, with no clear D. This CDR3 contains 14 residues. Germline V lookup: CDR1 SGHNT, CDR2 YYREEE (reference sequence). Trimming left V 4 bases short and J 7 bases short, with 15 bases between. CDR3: CASSHSDFRNEQFF. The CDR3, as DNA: TGTGCCAGCAGCCACAGTGACTTCCGGAATGAGCAGTTCTTC.

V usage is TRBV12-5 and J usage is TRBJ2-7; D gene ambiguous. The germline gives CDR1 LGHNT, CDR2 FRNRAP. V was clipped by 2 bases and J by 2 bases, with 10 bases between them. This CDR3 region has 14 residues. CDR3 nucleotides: TGTGCTAGTGGTTTGCGAGGCATCGCCTACGAGCAGTACTTC. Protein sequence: CASGLRGIAYEQYF.

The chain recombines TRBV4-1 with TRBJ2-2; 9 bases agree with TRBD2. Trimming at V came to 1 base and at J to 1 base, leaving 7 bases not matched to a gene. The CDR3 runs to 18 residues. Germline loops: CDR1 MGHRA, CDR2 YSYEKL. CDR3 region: CASSQVLAGSMNTGELFF. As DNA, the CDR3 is TGCGCCAGCAGCCAAGTGCTAGCGGGAAGCATGAACACCGGGGAGCTGTTTTTT.

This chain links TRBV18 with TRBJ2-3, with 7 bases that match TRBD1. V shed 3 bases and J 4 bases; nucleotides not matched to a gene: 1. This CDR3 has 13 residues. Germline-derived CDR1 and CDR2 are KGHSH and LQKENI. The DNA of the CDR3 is TGTGCCAGCTCACCCACAGGGGCAGATACGCAGTATTTT. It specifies CASSPTGADTQYF. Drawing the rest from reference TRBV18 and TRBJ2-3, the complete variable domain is NAGVMQNPRHLVRRRGQEARLRCSPMKGHSHVYWYRQLPEEGLKFMVYLQKENIIDESGMPKERFSAEFPKEGPSILRIQQVVRGDSAAYFCASSPTGADTQYFGPGTRLTVL.

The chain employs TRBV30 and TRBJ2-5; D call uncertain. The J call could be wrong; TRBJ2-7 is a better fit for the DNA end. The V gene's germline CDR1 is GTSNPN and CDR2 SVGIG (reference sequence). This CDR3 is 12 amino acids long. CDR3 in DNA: TGTGCCTGGAGCCTGAGCTCCTACGAGCAGTACTTC. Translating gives CAWSLSSYEQYF.

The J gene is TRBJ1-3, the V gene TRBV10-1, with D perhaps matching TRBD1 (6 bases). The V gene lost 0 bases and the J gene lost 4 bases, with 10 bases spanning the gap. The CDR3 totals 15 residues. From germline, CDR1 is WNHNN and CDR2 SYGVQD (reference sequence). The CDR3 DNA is TGCGCCAGCAGTGAGTCGGAGGGGGAAGGAAACACCATATATTTT. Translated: CASSESEGEGNTIYF.